The clone carrying this TCR beta chain has ten or more counts. Indicated time point: newly diagnosed GD, antithyroid drugs for less than 3 months. Following extraction of RNA from PBMCs, that RNA was used to make the TCR library. Patient provenance is recorded as an endocrinology department in Xi'an, China. The data were obtained in a study of regulatory T cells in long-lasting Graves disease. Arm-PCR of CDR3 regions and iRepertoire HTBI primers were used to build TCR beta libraries. TCRdb re-called the multiplex PCR reads with MiXCR, one entry per CDR3 protein. The top ten clones hold approximately 9.3% of a sample with some 500,000 distinct CDR3 sequences, roughly 12% of them seen once. The data were also submitted as part of a second study, on T cells in Graves' hyperthyroidism and ophthalmopathy. From that study: A model of 13 V-J pairs discriminated ophthalmopathy from stable hyperthyroidism.

This receptor was identified in a man in his thirties or forties with Graves disease. The starting material was peripheral blood mononuclear cells (PBMCs), obtained at new diagnosis, from a patient treated with antithyroid drugs.

CDR3 region: CASSLVGFSNQPQHF. The CDR3 DNA reads TGTGCCAGCAGCTTAGTGGGCTTTAGCAATCAGCCCCAGCATTTT. This rearrangement joins TRBV7-2 to TRBJ1-5, with D unclear. The V gene's germline CDR1 is SGHTA and CDR2 FQGNSA. CDR3 length equals 15 residues. V was shortened by 1 base and J by 0 bases, with 7 bases between the two germline ends.